The 23 T cell receptor beta chains listed next were all sequenced from one sample in a study of shared clonotypes between healthy human individuals. Using immunoSEQ multiplex PCR, the repertoire was profiled, and TCRdb retains in-frame clones only, with some absent. The sample records 900,000 to 1,200,000 clones, 75% to 80% being singletons. What was sequenced was memory CD4+ T cells from PBMCs. This sample's subset: CD45RA-negative fraction. The receptors originated from a man younger than 35 in good health. Some clones in this sample may be carry-over from other donors' samples.

The chain joins TRBV9 to TRBJ2-3; 11 bases line up with TRBD2. The V segment lost 3 bases and the J segment 5 bases; nucleotides outside the gene matches: 8. Germline assignment: CDR1 SGDLS and CDR2 YYNGEE. The CDR3 runs 16 residues. CDR3 amino acids: CASSAGRLAGIDTQYF. The CDR3 DNA reads as TGTGCCAGCAGCGCGGGCCGACTAGCGGGAATAGATACGCAGTATTTT.

The chain couples TRBV9 to TRBJ1-4, with D unclear. Germline assignment: CDR1 SGDLS and CDR2 YYNGEE. V lost 6 bases to trimming and J lost 8 bases, with 17 bases between them. The length of the CDR3 is 14 residues. CDR3 sequence (DNA): TGTGCCAGCACCCCAGGCGTGGCCGGGGAAAAACTGTTTTTT. This gives the protein CASTPGVAGEKLFF.

This chain connects TRBV12-5 to TRBJ2-5; 8 nucleotides match TRBD2. The CDR3 extends over 16 amino acids. The V gene end was trimmed by 6 bases and the J gene end by 4 bases; junction bases not matched to a gene: 13. Germline values: CDR1 LGHNT, CDR2 FRNRAP. In DNA form, the CDR3 reads TGTGCTAGTGGGTATGGTAGCGGGGAAGTTGCAGAGACCCAGTACTTC. It translates to CASGYGSGEVAETQYF. Variable domain in full (rest from reference TRBV12-5 and TRBJ2-5): DARVTQTPRHKVTEMGQEVTMRCQPILGHNTVFWYRQTMMQGLELLAYFRNRAPLDDSGMPKDRFSAEMPDATLATLKIQPSEPRDSAVYFCASGYGSGEVAETQYFGPGTRLLVL.

The CDR3 region has the DNA TGTGCCTGGAATGATCCCGGGACAGCAGGAGGACAGCCCCAGCATTTT. Its protein product is CAWNDPGTAGGQPQHF. The chain combines TRBV30 with TRBJ1-5; 7 bases fit TRBD1. V shed 4 bases, J shed 7 bases, and the junction held 16 bases outside the gene matches. Germline V lookup: CDR1 GTSNPN, CDR2 SVGIG (reference sequence). This CDR3 has 16 residues.

This clone has a single count. This chain connects TRBV29-1 to TRBJ2-2; maybe TRBD1 (7 bases). V was trimmed by 3 bases and J by 5 bases, leaving 16 bases between them. The CDR3 is 15 amino acids. Germline loops: CDR1 SQVTM, CDR2 ANQGSEA. CDR3 sequence reads: CSVDLTGTSTGELFF. The CDR3 region has the DNA TGCAGCGTTGACCTGACAGGGACTTCGACCGGGGAGCTGTTTTTT.

Only a few counts were recorded for this clone. The rearrangement uses TRBV15 and TRBJ1-2; D might be TRBD1 (6 bases). The CDR3 spans 14 residues. The V gene lost 5 bases and the J gene lost 3 bases, with 13 bases spanning the gap. Germline CDR1 and CDR2: LNHNV and YYDKDF (reference sequence). For the CDR3, the DNA is TGTGCCACCAGCGGGCGGACAGACCACTATGGCTACACCTTC. Amino acid sequence: CATSGRTDHYGYTF.

This clone occurred once. The gene calls are TRBV7-2 and TRBJ2-5; D gene unclear. V was clipped by 7 bases and J by 2 bases, with 14 bases between them. The germline V gene has CDR1 SGHTA and CDR2 FQGNSA. The CDR3 is 14 residues long. CDR3 bases: TGTGCCAGCACCCCCTTTGCGCGACAAGAGACCCAGTACTTC. This encodes CASTPFARQETQYF.

V usage is TRBV6-6 and J usage is TRBJ1-1, with a weak D call TRBD1 (6 bases). V lost 6 bases and J 4 bases, leaving 15 bases between the germline ends. Germline CDR1 MNHNY, CDR2 SVGAGI (reference sequence). The CDR3 runs 14 residues. CDR3 loop: CASSNTRGSTEAFF. The CDR3 DNA reads TGTGCCAGCAGCAACACCAGGGGTTCCACTGAAGCTTTCTTT.

CDR3 in amino acids: CASSLVVTGAGGELFF. The DNA for the CDR3 is TGCGCCAGCAGCTTGGTTGTGACGGGGGCAGGCGGGGAGCTGTTTTTT. The gene calls are TRBV5-1 and TRBJ2-2, with D tentatively TRBD1 or TRBD2 (6 bases each). In germline, CDR1 is SGHRS, CDR2 YFSETQ. This CDR3 spans 16 amino acids. Between the trimmed V and J ends, which lost 0 bases and 7 bases, there was a span of 16 bases.

The chain is built from TRBV11-2 and TRBJ2-5, with 12 bases aligning to TRBD1. Trimming at V came to 2 bases and at J to 6 bases, leaving 13 bases not matched to a gene. From germline, CDR1 is SGHAT and CDR2 FQNNGV. This CDR3 has 18 residues. CDR3 nucleotides: TGTGCCAGCAGCTTATACTCAACAGGGACAGGGGGCATACAGACCCAGTACTTC. Amino acids: CASSLYSTGTGGIQTQYF.

This clone was observed a handful of times. CDR3 bases: TGTGCCAGCTCACCGACCTGGGCGGGTGAAAAACTGTTTTTT. Translated, it gives CASSPTWAGEKLFF. This chain joins TRBV18 and TRBJ1-4, with D uncertain. V lost 3 bases, J lost 7 bases, and 12 bases lay in between. Germline assignment: CDR1 KGHSH and CDR2 LQKENI. The CDR3 sequence is 14 residues long.

The CDR3 reads CATSREDRGKLFF. CDR3 bases: TGTGCCACCAGCAGAGAAGACAGGGGGAAGCTGTTTTTT. This sequence joins TRBV15 and TRBJ1-4; 9 bases align to TRBD1. The germline V gene encodes CDR1 LNHNV and CDR2 YYDKDF (reference sequence). The CDR3 runs 13 residues. V shed 0 bases, J shed 14 bases, and the junction held 4 bases outside the gene matches.

This rearrangement joins TRBV5-1 to TRBJ2-2; D unclear. V lost 0 bases and J lost 7, with 10 bases in between. There are 14 residues in the CDR3. Per germline, CDR1 SGHRS and CDR2 YFSETQ. DNA for the CDR3: TGCGCCAGCAGCTTGGAAGGGCCCGACGGGGAGCTGTTTTTT. It is translated as CASSLEGPDGELFF. Full variable domain (missing parts from reference TRBV5-1 and TRBJ2-2): KAGVTQTPRYLIKTRGQQVTLSCSPISGHRSVSWYQQTPGQGLQFLFEYFSETQRNKGNFPGRFSGRQFSNSRSEMNVSTLELGDSALYLCASSLEGPDGELFFGEGSRLTVL.

This chain joins TRBV6-1 and TRBJ1-5; 9 bases are shared with TRBD1. Germline CDR1 is MNHNS and CDR2 is SASEGT. The CDR3 is 15 amino acids. With 4 bases clipped from V and 7 bases from J, the junction kept 8 bases outside the gene matches. This CDR3 is CASSVVGTGSQPQHF. The CDR3 DNA reads as TGTGCCAGCAGTGTCGTCGGGACAGGGTCCCAGCCCCAGCATTTT.

This clone was detected only a few times. The sample holds other DNA sequences that translate to the same CDR3. V usage is TRBV2 and J usage is TRBJ2-5; D is ambiguous. CDR3 length: 11 amino acids. V lost 3 bases and J lost 5, with 4 bases in between. Germline CDR1 SNHLY, CDR2 FYNNEI. The CDR3 spells CASSEGETQYF. The CDR3 nucleotides read TGTGCCAGCAGTGAGGGGGAGACCCAGTACTTC.

The chain combines TRBV28 with TRBJ1-5; D may be TRBD1 (5 bases). CDR3 size: 15 residues. Germline V CDR1 and CDR2: MDHEN, SYDVKM. Trimming shortened V by 2 bases and J by 5 bases, and 13 bases separated the two germline ends. The CDR3 loop reads CASSLERGRDQPQHF. The CDR3 nucleotides read TGTGCCAGCAGTTTAGAGAGGGGCCGGGATCAGCCCCAGCATTTT.

This clone was seen many times. Other DNA sequences within the sample encode an identical CDR3. The chain has TRBV5-4 and TRBJ2-3; 13 positions match TRBD2. After removal of 4 bases from V and 0 bases from J, the junction contained 2 bases not matched to a gene. Germline CDR1 is SGHNT and CDR2 is YYREEE (reference sequence). The CDR3 covers 16 residues. The CDR3 DNA reads as TGTGCCAGCAGCGTGGGACTAGCGGGGAGCACAGATACGCAGTATTTT. Translated: CASSVGLAGSTDTQYF. Full variable domain (rest looked up from reference TRBV5-4 and TRBJ2-3): ETGVTQSPTHLIKTRGQQVTLRCSSQSGHNTVSWYQQALGQGPQFIFQYYREEENGRGNFPPRFSGLQFPNYSSELNVNALELDDSALYLCASSVGLAGSTDTQYFGPGTRLTVL.

CDR3 amino acids: CASRDSLNEKLFF. For the CDR3, the DNA is TGTGCCAGCCGAGACAGTCTCAATGAAAAACTGTTTTTT. This chain links TRBV28 with TRBJ1-4, with D maybe TRBD1 (5 bases). The CDR3 has 13 residues. The ends were cut back, 8 bases at V and 5 bases at J, with 12 bases in the middle. Germline loops: CDR1 MDHEN, CDR2 SYDVKM.

Note on this clone: This is likely an artifact of a read error, given a far larger clone one base away. The gene calls are TRBV6-6 and TRBJ1-1, with a weak D call TRBD1 (5 bases). With 6 bases removed from V and 4 bases from J, the gap between germline ends came to 18 bases. The CDR3 totals 15 residues. CDR1 is MNHNY and CDR2 is SVGAGI in the germline V gene (reference sequence). CDR3 region: CASSHNGATVTEAFF. For the CDR3, the DNA is TGTGCCAGCAGCCACAACGGGGCGACGGTCACTGAAGCTTTCTTT.

The rearrangement joins TRBV5-1 to TRBJ1-1, with D possibly matching TRBD1 (5 bases). V lost 4 bases, J lost 4 bases, and 14 bases lay in between. This CDR3 is built from 14 residues. CDR1 is SGHRS, CDR2 YFSETQ, per germline. Written as DNA, the CDR3 is TGCGCCAGCAGCCGATCCGGGACCTCCACTGAAGCTTTCTTT. This encodes CASSRSGTSTEAFF.

The chain uses TRBV29-1 and TRBJ2-4; D may correspond to TRBD1 or TRBD2 (5 bases each). The CDR3 is 14 amino acids. Germline CDR1 reads SQVTM; CDR2 reads ANQGSEA. With 4 bases removed from V and 5 bases from J, the gap between germline ends came to 15 bases. CDR3 nucleotides: TGCAGCGTTGTAAGGGACGGGTTCCAAAACATTCAGTACTTC. Encoded protein: CSVVRDGFQNIQYF.

The chain joins TRBV5-1 to TRBJ2-3; 14 nucleotides line up with TRBD2. Germline trimming cut 4 bases from V and 0 bases from J; bases unmatched to any gene: 10. This CDR3 region has 19 residues. Per the germline V gene, CDR1 is SGHRS and CDR2 is YFSETQ. This chain's CDR3 is CASSKQPGLAGASTDTQYF. The DNA for the CDR3 is TGCGCCAGCAGCAAACAACCGGGACTAGCGGGAGCAAGCACAGATACGCAGTATTTT.

The rearrangement links TRBV9 to TRBJ2-1, with 8 nucleotides matching TRBD2. There are 16 residues in the CDR3. Per the germline V gene, CDR1 is SGDLS and CDR2 is YYNGEE. V shed 0 bases, J shed 2 bases, and the junction held 4 bases outside the gene matches. The CDR3 sequence: CASSVEGLAPYNEQFF. In nucleotides, the CDR3 is TGTGCCAGCAGCGTAGAAGGACTAGCTCCCTACAATGAGCAGTTCTTC.